Below, 14 T cell receptor beta chains from the same sample are listed, as sequenced in a study of T cell responses to AZD1222 COVID-19 vaccine. Sequenced by immunoSEQ multiplex PCR; TCRdb stores in-frame clones only, minus some. The repertoire consists of around 88,000 clones, with almost 90% occurring once and the leading ten covering about a tenth. This sample comprised peripheral blood, obtained on day 0 of MenACWY control vaccination. These receptors were obtained from an adult in good health.

The genes are TRBV5-7 and TRBJ1-2, with a tentative D call TRBD1 (5 bases). TRBV5-7 is sorted into the ORF group, with uncertain function. This CDR3 is 16 amino acids long. V was shortened by 1 base and J by 6 bases, with 19 bases between the two germline ends. CDR3 loop: CASSLKWRGAADGYTF. CDR3 nucleotides: TGTGCCAGCAGCTTGAAGTGGAGAGGGGCCGCGGATGGCTACACCTTC.

The chain recombines TRBV11-2 with TRBJ2-7, with TRBD1 matching over 8 bases. Trimming took 3 bases from V and 0 from J; bases not matched to a gene: 4. The CDR3 is 15 residues long. Looked up from germline, CDR1 is SGHAT and CDR2 is FQNNGV. CDR3: CASSLQGAFSYEQYF. The CDR3 bases are TGTGCCAGCAGCTTGCAGGGGGCATTCTCCTACGAGCAGTACTTC.

V gene TRBV15 combines with J gene TRBJ2-4; no clear D. The CDR3 loop spans 12 amino acids. CDR1 and CDR2 (germline): LNHNV, YYDKDF (reference sequence). Trimming took 11 bases from V and 8 from J, leaving 16 bases between them. DNA of the CDR3: TGTGCCGTGCAGATGGGCCGGGACATTCAGTACTTC. It codes for CAVQMGRDIQYF.

This clone showed up just a few times. The V call is TRBV28, the J call TRBJ1-5; 7 nucleotides agree with TRBD1. Trimming cost V 2 bases and J 6 bases; bases outside gene matches: 4. CDR1 MDHEN and CDR2 SYDVKM come from the germline V gene. The CDR3 contains 14 residues. The CDR3 nucleotides are TGTGCCAGCAGTTTACAACAGGGGAGTCAGCCCCAGCATTTT. It encodes CASSLQQGSQPQHF.

The chain uses TRBV7-2 and TRBJ1-2, with D possibly matching TRBD1 (6 bases). The CDR3 extends over 14 amino acids. V lost 5 bases and J lost 10, with 20 bases in between. Per the germline V gene, CDR1 is SGHTA and CDR2 is FQGNSA. CDR3 sequence reads: CASSPETDSRDYTF. Written as DNA, the CDR3 is TGTGCCAGCAGCCCAGAAACGGACAGTCGCGACTACACCTTC. Combining the CDR3 with reference TRBV7-2 and TRBJ1-2 gives the whole variable domain GAGVSQSPSNKVTEKGKDVELRCDPISGHTALYWYRQSLGQGLEFLIYFQGNSAPDKSGLPSDRFSAERTGGSVSTLTIQRTQQEDSAVYLCASSPETDSRDYTFGSGTRLTVV.

The J gene is TRBJ2-1, the V gene TRBV5-3, with a weak D call TRBD1 (5 bases). TRBV5-3 falls under the ORF class, with uncertain function. The ends were cut back, 4 bases at V and 5 bases at J, with 16 bases in the middle. There are 15 residues in the CDR3. CDR3 sequence reads: CARSERQSVHNEQFF. The CDR3 nucleotides read TGTGCCAGAAGCGAAAGACAGAGTGTCCACAATGAGCAGTTCTTC.

This chain links TRBV11-1 with TRBJ1-1; D call uncertain. Per the germline V gene, CDR1 is SGHAT and CDR2 is FQDESV (reference sequence). The CDR3 is made up of 15 amino acids. V was trimmed by 1 base and J by 3 bases, leaving 12 bases between them. CDR3 DNA: TGTGCCAGCAGCTTAGGTGATGTCCGGGACACTGAAGCTTTCTTT. Its translation: CASSLGDVRDTEAFF.

The chain combines TRBV15 with TRBJ1-2; D not certain. CDR3 length equals 15 residues. Germline CDR1 LNHNV, CDR2 YYDKDF (reference sequence). V was trimmed by 4 bases and J by 4 bases, leaving 16 bases between them. This chain's CDR3 is CATSKEISVPYGYTF. The CDR3 coding sequence is TGTGCCACCAGCAAAGAAATCTCGGTACCCTATGGCTACACCTTC.

The chain links TRBV9 to TRBJ2-3; 11 nucleotides align to TRBD2. Germline assignment: CDR1 SGDLS and CDR2 YYNGEE. J was trimmed by 0 bases and V by 0 bases; bases with no gene match: 15. The CDR3 totals 21 residues. The chain's CDR3 is CASSVGTTGTSGVISTDTQYF. In nucleotides, the CDR3 is TGTGCCAGCAGCGTAGGCACCACGGGGACTAGCGGAGTGATTAGCACAGATACGCAGTATTTT.

The chain recombines TRBV5-4 with TRBJ1-4, with D unclear. The V gene's germline CDR1 is SGHNT and CDR2 YYREEE (reference sequence). Trimming took 0 bases from V and 0 from J, leaving 6 bases between them. This CDR3 comprises 15 residues. The CDR3 coding sequence is TGTGCCAGCAGCTTGGAGCCCGCAACTAATGAAAAACTGTTTTTT. Its protein is CASSLEPATNEKLFF.

The gene calls are TRBV30 and TRBJ1-6; D uncertain. This CDR3 spans 11 amino acids. V lost 2 bases and J 12 bases, leaving 8 bases between the germline ends. Germline CDR1 GTSNPN, CDR2 SVGIG (reference sequence). The CDR3 reads CAWSFRGPLHF. The CDR3 DNA follows: TGTGCCTGGAGTTTCCGAGGACCCCTCCACTTT.

V and J are TRBV2 and TRBJ1-5; 8 bases line up with TRBD1. CDR3 length: 14 amino acids. Germline loops: CDR1 SNHLY, CDR2 FYNNEI. Losses at the gene ends were 6 bases for V and 6 bases for J; bases not matched to a gene: 7. In DNA, the CDR3 is TGTGCCAGCAGGCCAGACAGGGGAGGTCAGCCCCAGCATTTT. Its translation is CASRPDRGGQPQHF.

The rearrangement uses TRBV18 and TRBJ2-7; 9 bases match TRBD1. CDR1 and CDR2 (germline): KGHSH, LQKENI. The junction had 11 bases not matched to a gene; V was cut back by 2 bases and J by 6 bases. CDR3 length: 16 residues. The CDR3 nucleotides are TGTGCCAGCTCACCAATAGACAGGGGGACACAAGGCGAGCAGTACTTC. Amino acids: CASSPIDRGTQGEQYF.

J is TRBJ1-3 and V is TRBV5-1; tentatively, D is TRBD1 (6 bases). This CDR3 has 15 residues. Germline V gene lookup returns CDR1 SGHRS and CDR2 YFSETQ. V shed 4 bases and J shed 0 bases, with 11 bases lying between them. In DNA, the CDR3 is TGCGCCAGCAGCCCGGACAGTATCTCTGGAAACACCATATATTTT. This translates into CASSPDSISGNTIYF.